This is a list of T cell receptor beta chains from one sample in a study of CD8+ T cells in alopecia areata. This table comes from immunoSEQ multiplex PCR, and its TCRdb copy is limited to in-frame clones, with some not included. Among 100,000 to 130,000 clones listed, approximately 61% were seen once. Sequences were obtained from NKG2D-low CD8+ T cells sorted from blood. These receptors all stem from a human donor with alopecia areata. The CDR3 runs from the conserved cysteine through the conserved F or W. D genes are given only for firm matches. Size tells how often a clone was seen (once, few, many) or the class of an expanded clone, and some rows leave it out.

D gene	V gene	clone size	J gene	CDR3 DNA	CDR3 protein
.	TRBV11-2	.	TRBJ2-7	TGTGCCAGCAGCTACTGGGACTCCAGCTCCTACGAGCAGTACTTC	CASSYWDSSSYEQYF
.	TRBV7-9	few	TRBJ2-1	TGTGCCAGCAGCTGGGGGGACTTCTCCTACAATGAGCAGTTCTTC	CASSWGDFSYNEQFF
.	TRBV7-8	.	TRBJ1-5	TGTGCCAGCAGCTCCCTGGAGGTGATCGACAATCAGCCCCAGCATTTT	CASSSLEVIDNQPQHF
.	TRBV5-1	.	TRBJ1-2	TGCGCCAGCAGCTTGGCGCAGGGAACATCCTGGGGCTACACCTTC	CASSLAQGTSWGYTF
.	TRBV11-2	few	TRBJ2-3	TGTGCCAGCAGCTTAGTGTCTATAACAGATACGCAGTATTTT	CASSLVSITDTQYF
.	TRBV27	.	TRBJ2-1	TGTGCCAGCAGCTGGGGACCGATCAATGAGCAGTTCTTC	CASSWGPINEQFF
.	TRBV28	few	TRBJ2-2	TGTGCCGCCTCATCGGTGGGAGACACCGGGGAGCTGTTTTTT	CAASSVGDTGELFF
TRBD1	TRBV29-1	few	TRBJ1-1	TGCAGCGCCGACAGGGGTGGCACTGAAGCTTTCTTT	CSADRGGTEAFF
.	TRBV29-1	.	TRBJ2-6	TGCAGCGTTGAAAGTTTACCAGGGACATTGGCCAACGTCCTGACTTTC	CSVESLPGTLANVLTF
TRBD1	TRBV27	.	TRBJ1-2	TGTGCCAGCAGTCTCCTCCGGGACAGCAGGGGCTACACCTTC	CASSLLRDSRGYTF
TRBD2	TRBV29-1	.	TRBJ2-7	TGCAGCGTGAACCTAGCGGGAGCCTACGAGCAGTACTTC	CSVNLAGAYEQYF
.	TRBV27	.	TRBJ2-7	TGTGCCAGCAGTTCGTACTATGATTGGCAAGTGGAACAGAAGGGCTACGAGCAGTACTTC	CASSSYYDWQVEQKGYEQYF
.	TRBV27	.	TRBJ2-7	TGTGCCAGCAGTGCACAGGGATACGAGCAGTACTTC	CASSAQGYEQYF
TRBD1	TRBV29-1	.	TRBJ1-1	TGCAGCTCGGGACAGCGGAACACTGAAGCTTTCTTT	CSSGQRNTEAFF
.	TRBV29-1	few	TRBJ2-3	TGCAGCACCTTCGGGGGTACCACAGATACGCAGTATTTT	CSTFGGTTDTQYF
.	TRBV9	.	TRBJ2-1	TGTGCCAGCAGCGTGGACGGCAATGAGCAGTTCTTC	CASSVDGNEQFF
TRBD1	TRBV13	.	TRBJ2-2	TGTGCCAGCAGCTCGTCGGGACAGGGTCTAAACGGGGAGCTGTTTTTT	CASSSSGQGLNGELFF
.	TRBV30	.	TRBJ2-7	TGTGCCTGCAGGACTGCTTCCTACGAGCAGTACTTC	CACRTASYEQYF
TRBD2	TRBV7-8	.	TRBJ2-2	TGTGCCAGCAGCTTCCTAGCGGGAGACACCGGGGAGCTGTTTTTT	CASSFLAGDTGELFF
.	TRBV6-1	.	TRBJ2-7	TGTGCCAGCCGTGGCAGTACCTACGAGCAGTACTTC	CASRGSTYEQYF
TRBD2	TRBV7-9	.	TRBJ2-3	TGTGCCAGCAGCTCAACTAGCGGGAGGACAGATACGCAGTATTTT	CASSSTSGRTDTQYF
.	TRBV6-5	few	TRBJ2-2	TGTGCCACCCGAGGGCTCGGGGAGCTGTTTTTT	CATRGLGELFF
TRBD1	TRBV7-9	.	TRBJ2-7	TGTGCCAGCAGCACCGGGACAGTAGGGAGATACGAGCAGTACTTC	CASSTGTVGRYEQYF
TRBD2	TRBV9	.	TRBJ2-1	TGTGCCAGCGGGGTGACTAGCGGCTCCTACAATGAGCAGTTCTTC	CASGVTSGSYNEQFF
.	TRBV9	.	TRBJ2-5	TGTGCCAGCGCCCTGGACGGGGGAAAGGGAGAGACCCAGTACTTC	CASALDGGKGETQYF
.	TRBV2	.	TRBJ1-1	TGTGCCAGTCAGGGTATCGCTGAAGCTTTCTTT	CASQGIAEAFF
TRBD1	TRBV15	.	TRBJ2-1	TGTGCCACCAGCAGGGGTTCGGGACAGTGGGTGCAGTTCTTC	CATSRGSGQWVQFF
.	TRBV10-3	few	TRBJ2-3	TGTGCCATCAGTGACGGAGCAGATACGCAGTATTTT	CAISDGADTQYF
.	TRBV5-4	.	TRBJ2-7	TGTGCCAGCAGCTTGGAGGGAAACGAGCAGTACTTC	CASSLEGNEQYF
.	TRBV28	.	TRBJ2-1	TGTGCCAGCAGTTTCCCTCAGCGGTCGTATGGGGATGAGCAGTTCTTC	CASSFPQRSYGDEQFF
.	TRBV27	.	TRBJ2-7	TGTGCCAGCAGTTTATGGCCGAGCTCCTACGAGCAGTACTTC	CASSLWPSSYEQYF
.	TRBV27	once	TRBJ2-7	TGTGCCAGCAGTTTATCCAAGTCCTACGAGCAGTACTTC	CASSLSKSYEQYF
TRBD1	TRBV2	.	TRBJ2-3	TGTGCCAGCAGTGAAGGTCAACAGGGGCACACAGATACGCAGTATTTT	CASSEGQQGHTDTQYF
.	TRBV15	.	TRBJ2-1	TGTGCCATAGCCCTGGGCTCCTACAATGAGCAGTTCTTC	CAIALGSYNEQFF
TRBD2	TRBV4-1	few	TRBJ2-1	TGTGCCAGCAGCCTAGGACTAGCGGGATACAATGAGCAGTTCTTC	CASSLGLAGYNEQFF
.	TRBV19	.	TRBJ2-3	TGTGCCAGTAGTATGGGACTTTTAGATACGCAGTATTTT	CASSMGLLDTQYF
.	TRBV5-1	few	TRBJ2-7	TGCGCCAGCAGCTTTGGACGCGGCTCATACGAGCAGTACTTC	CASSFGRGSYEQYF
.	TRBV9	.	TRBJ2-1	TGTGCCAGCAGCGTAGAGGGAGTTTCCTACAATGAGCAGTTCTTC	CASSVEGVSYNEQFF
TRBD2	TRBV7-9	once	TRBJ2-1	TGTGCCAGCAGCCACCGAGCGGGGCCGGTCAGTGAGCAGTTCTTC	CASSHRAGPVSEQFF
.	TRBV27	.	TRBJ1-5	TGTGCCAGCAGCGGGGACGGTAGCAATCAGCCCCAGCATTTT	CASSGDGSNQPQHF
.	TRBV19	.	TRBJ2-1	TGTGCCAGTAGTACCTATACTAGGGACTCCTACAATGAGCAGTTCTTC	CASSTYTRDSYNEQFF
.	TRBV15	.	TRBJ2-7	TGTGCCACCAGCAGAGTGGACACGGCAGGGGAGCAGTACTTC	CATSRVDTAGEQYF
.	TRBV2	.	TRBJ1-2	TGTGCCGCCTCAGGGTTCTATGGCTACACCTTC	CAASGFYGYTF
.	TRBV29-1	.	TRBJ1-1	TGCAGCGTTGAAGACTTTACAGAGAACACTGAAGCTTTCTTT	CSVEDFTENTEAFF
.	TRBV7-9	.	TRBJ2-1	TGTGCCAGCAGAGCTCGGGACTTGAGGGGTGAGCAGTTCTTC	CASRARDLRGEQFF
.	TRBV2	few	TRBJ1-1	TGTGCCAGCGGATGGAACACTGAAGCTTTCTTT	CASGWNTEAFF
.	TRBV19	few	TRBJ1-2	TGTGCCAGTAGTGGGTATGGCTACACCTTC	CASSGYGYTF
.	TRBV28	.	TRBJ2-7	TGTGCCAGCAGTTACAACGCCCCCCCGAATACCTACGAGCAGTACTTC	CASSYNAPPNTYEQYF
TRBD2	TRBV6-1	.	TRBJ2-1	TGTGCCAGCAGGACTACTAGCGGGAGTTATGAGCAGTTCTTC	CASRTTSGSYEQFF